This TCR beta chain stems from a study of CD8 T cells in Susac syndrome. Overall study results and limits: The number of individuals included in the study's TCR sequencing and HLA analysis was acknowledged as relatively small.

The V and J ends lost 2 bases and 0 bases, in that order; junction bases with no gene match: 10. CDR3 length equals 19 residues. CDR1 is MNHEY, CDR2 SMNVEV, per germline (reference sequence). Negative isolation was used for CD8+ and CD4+ T cells and FACS enrichment for TEMRA cells. A note on this clonotype: As yet, its antigen is unknown.

cDNA came from roughly 0.53 to 1 ug RNA primed by random hexamers. immunoSEQ multiplex PCR amplified TCR beta CDR3 across 54 Vbeta, 13 Jbeta. In TCRdb, the immunoSEQ multiplex PCR reads were re-called with MiXCR into one record per CDR3 protein. In the table there are tens of thousands of distinct CDR3 sequences, more than 90% of which are singletons. Sequenced sample: CD8+ T cells from PBMCs. The receptor comes from a human donor in good health. The chain links TRBV27 to TRBJ2-6; 7 bases agree with TRBD1. The CDR3 spells CASSLTPPHRGSGANVLTF. CDR3 sequence (DNA): TGTGCCAGCAGTTTAACCCCCCCACACAGGGGCTCTGGGGCCAACGTCCTGACTTTC.